This record covers a single TCR beta chain. Its antigen has not been determined. Within one base of it there is no much larger clone, and no base qualities were kept. The data derive from a study of control samples from healthy donors and cancer patients (dated by TCRdb to about 2020). The method behind the library was the immunoSEQ multiplex PCR assay. The immuneACCESS repertoire file appears here via TCRdb, limited to in-frame rearrangements. These files lack a portion of the clones; in checked studies, under half of the deficit traces to unresolved V genes, and the cause of the others is not known. The table for this sample lists approximately 100,000 clones; just over 90% of them were counted only once. The ten largest make up roughly 4% of the sample. The CDR3 runs 20 residues from the cysteine to the phenylalanine. The kept DNA is CDR3 alone, 60 bases in frame from the first base. The germline V gene specifies LGHNA as CDR1 and YNFKEQ as CDR2. Trimming takes 0 bases off V and 4 bases off J; junction bases not matched to a gene: 13.

The clonotype was recovered from a human donor in good health. The donor label of this sample is uncertain. The specimen sequenced was blood. Recombination connected TRBV4-2 to TRBJ2-2, with 11 bases matching TRBD2. The bases are TGTGCCAGCAGCCAAGATCTGATGGTAGCGGGGGGGGCGGGCACCGGGGAGCTGTTTTTT. Translated, it reads CASSQDLMVAGGAGTGELFF.